The rows below give T cell receptor beta chains drawn from one sample of a study of beta chain features in type 1 diabetes. Using immunoSEQ multiplex PCR, the repertoire was profiled, and TCRdb retains in-frame clones only, with some absent. Of about 280,000 clones detected, approximately 16% appear once; the ten largest clones hold 0.015% to 0.019%. Sequencing used naive CD4+ T cells from blood. These receptors all come from a man between 18 and 35 years old with type 1 diabetes. Each CDR3 is given with its conserved first and last residue. A D gene is named only where the DNA matches it firmly.

>TRBV7-2|TRBJ2-7|TRBD2
CASSEASSGGLYEQYF
>TRBV5-1|TRBJ2-1|TRBD2
CASSSRLADYNEQFF
>TRBV29-1|TRBJ1-2|.
CSDYSFRAQGDYGYTF
>TRBV5-6|TRBJ1-5|.
CASSSGVAQPQHF
>TRBV30|TRBJ1-2|.
CVTGGDPWGYTF
>TRBV7-9|TRBJ2-1|TRBD2
CASSLASSGGYNEQFF
>TRBV7-9|TRBJ1-1|TRBD1
CASSLALGQGATEAFF
>TRBV10-3|TRBJ2-3|.
CAISSSDTQYF
>TRBV28|TRBJ2-7|.
CASSLSREGEQYF
>TRBV4-3|TRBJ2-7|.
CASSQVHGYYEQYF
>TRBV7-2|TRBJ2-7|.
CASSLATASWEQYF
>TRBV10-3|TRBJ1-5|.
CAISEQSNQPQHF
>TRBV9|TRBJ2-3|TRBD2
CASSVVGGRSGDTQYF
>TRBV5-1|TRBJ1-5|.
CASSSQGGNQPQHF
>TRBV27|TRBJ2-5|.
CASSLRGTQYF
>TRBV6-5|TRBJ2-3|TRBD2
CASSTLSGGAHTQYF
>TRBV30|TRBJ2-5|TRBD2
CAWSVLAGTQETQYF
>TRBV28|TRBJ2-5|.
CASRRDRQWETQYF
>TRBV7-2|TRBJ2-1|TRBD2
CASSFLAGGPNEQFF
>TRBV7-2|TRBJ1-4|TRBD1
CASNRDRGQEKLFF
>TRBV30|TRBJ2-3|TRBD1
CAWSGTGVVTDTQYF
>TRBV2|TRBJ2-7|TRBD1
CASSGSGQGDQYF
>TRBV29-1|TRBJ1-1|.
CSVTNDRSLTEAFF
>TRBV30|TRBJ2-7|.
CAWSRGGPYEQYF
>TRBV9|TRBJ1-5|.
CASTFGGQQPQHF
>TRBV11-2|TRBJ2-5|.
CASSHIETQYF
>TRBV7-2|TRBJ2-7|TRBD1
CASSSGTGGKEQYF
>TRBV7-9|TRBJ1-1|TRBD1
CASSRTGGRTEAFF